The clone carrying this T cell receptor (beta chain) has just a few counts. In the authors' methods: Amplification of reference gene primers was used by the study to estimate nucleated cell counts. The protocol was immunoSEQ multiplex PCR, while the TCRdb copy is restricted to in-frame clones and leaves out a portion. V, J and clone size reflect that table, while D and trimming were determined from the DNA. The data show 650,000 to 800,000 clones, 85% to 90% seen once. The data stem from a study of blood T cell repertoires in COVID-19. Study-wide background: Material from acute and convalescent COVID-19 was sourced from the United States, Italy and Spain. T cells, B-cell-depleted T cells, or PBMCs provided the cDNA or gDNA that served as material.

CDR3 length: 13 residues. Losses at the gene ends were 5 bases for V and 13 bases for J; bases not matched to a gene: 8. CDR1 and CDR2 from the germline V gene are SGHTA and FQGTGA. Sequencing used peripheral blood. The origin of this receptor is a woman aged 18-29 years with acute or convalescent COVID-19. V is TRBV7-3 and J is TRBJ2-1, with TRBD2 matching 10 bases. The CDR3 spells CASSPYLAGAQFF. In DNA form, the CDR3 reads TGTGCCAGCAGCCCATATCTAGCGGGGGCACAGTTCTTC.